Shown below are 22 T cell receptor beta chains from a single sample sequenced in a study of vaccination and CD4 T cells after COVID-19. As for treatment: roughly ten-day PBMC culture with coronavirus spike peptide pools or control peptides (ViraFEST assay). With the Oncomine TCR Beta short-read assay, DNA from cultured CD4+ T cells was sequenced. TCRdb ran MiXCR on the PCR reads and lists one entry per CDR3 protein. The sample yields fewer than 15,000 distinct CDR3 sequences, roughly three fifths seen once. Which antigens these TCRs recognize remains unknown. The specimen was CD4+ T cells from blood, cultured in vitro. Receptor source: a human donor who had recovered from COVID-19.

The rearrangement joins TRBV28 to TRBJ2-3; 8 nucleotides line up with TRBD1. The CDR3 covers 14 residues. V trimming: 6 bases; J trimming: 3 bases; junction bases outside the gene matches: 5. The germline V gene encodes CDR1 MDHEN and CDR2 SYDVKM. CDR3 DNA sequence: TGTGCCAGCAGACTGACAGGGGATACAGATACGCAGTATTTT. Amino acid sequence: CASRLTGDTDTQYF.

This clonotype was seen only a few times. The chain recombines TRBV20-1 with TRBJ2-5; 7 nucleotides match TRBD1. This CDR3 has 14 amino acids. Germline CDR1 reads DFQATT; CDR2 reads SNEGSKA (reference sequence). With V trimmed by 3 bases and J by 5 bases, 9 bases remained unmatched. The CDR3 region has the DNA TGCAGTGCTAGTTCGGCAGGGGGTAGGGAGACCCAGTACTTC. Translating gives CSASSAGGRETQYF.

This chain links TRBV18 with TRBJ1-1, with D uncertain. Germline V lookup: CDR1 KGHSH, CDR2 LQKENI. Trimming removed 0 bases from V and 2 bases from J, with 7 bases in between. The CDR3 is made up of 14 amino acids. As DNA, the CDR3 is TGTGCCAGCTCACCACCGAAAGGAAACACTGAAGCTTTCTTT. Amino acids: CASSPPKGNTEAFF.

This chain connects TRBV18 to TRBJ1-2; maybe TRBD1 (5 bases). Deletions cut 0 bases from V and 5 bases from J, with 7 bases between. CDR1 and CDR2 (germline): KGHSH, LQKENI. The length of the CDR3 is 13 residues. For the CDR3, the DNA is TGTGCCAGCTCACCACCCCGACAGTATGGCTACACCTTC. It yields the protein CASSPPRQYGYTF.

The CDR3 bases are TGTGCCATCACCCCCACGGGGGCCGAGCAGTACTTC. Translation gives CAITPTGAEQYF. The chain joins TRBV10-3 to TRBJ2-7; the D call may be TRBD1 or TRBD2 (6 bases each). The CDR3 consists of 12 residues. CDR1 is ENHRY and CDR2 is SYGVKD in the germline V gene. Trimming removed 7 bases at V and 6 bases at J, with 13 bases between.

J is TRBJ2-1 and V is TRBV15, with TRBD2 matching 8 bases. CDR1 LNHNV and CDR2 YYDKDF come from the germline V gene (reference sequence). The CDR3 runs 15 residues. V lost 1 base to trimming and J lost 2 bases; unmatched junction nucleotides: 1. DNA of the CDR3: TGTGCCACCAGCAGAGGGACTAGCACCTACAATGAGCAGTTCTTC. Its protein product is CATSRGTSTYNEQFF. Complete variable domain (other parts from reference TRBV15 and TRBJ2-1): DAMVIQNPRYQVTQFGKPVTLSCSQTLNHNVMYWYQQKSSQAPKLLFHYYDKDFNNEADTPDNFQSRRPNTSFCFLDIRSPGLGDTAMYLCATSRGTSTYNEQFFGPGTRLTVL.

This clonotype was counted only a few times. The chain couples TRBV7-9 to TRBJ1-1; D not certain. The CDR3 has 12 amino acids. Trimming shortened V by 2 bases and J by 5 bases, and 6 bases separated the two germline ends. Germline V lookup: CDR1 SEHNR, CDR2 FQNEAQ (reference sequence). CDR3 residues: CASSLLGTEAFF. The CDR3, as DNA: TGTGCCAGCAGCTTACTTGGTACTGAAGCTTTCTTT. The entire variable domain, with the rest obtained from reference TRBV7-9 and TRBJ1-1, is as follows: DTGVSQNPRHKITKRGQNVTFRCDPISEHNRLYWYRQTLGQGPEFLTYFQNEAQLEKSRLLSDRFSAERPKGSFSTLEIQRTEQGDSAMYLCASSLLGTEAFFGQGTRLTVV.

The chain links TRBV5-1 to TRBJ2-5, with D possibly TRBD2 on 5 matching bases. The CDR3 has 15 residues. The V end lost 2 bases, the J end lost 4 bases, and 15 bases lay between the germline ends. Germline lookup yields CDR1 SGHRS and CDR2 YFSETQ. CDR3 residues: CASSFVPGIAETQYF. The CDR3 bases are TGCGCCAGCAGCTTCGTTCCGGGGATTGCAGAGACCCAGTACTTC.

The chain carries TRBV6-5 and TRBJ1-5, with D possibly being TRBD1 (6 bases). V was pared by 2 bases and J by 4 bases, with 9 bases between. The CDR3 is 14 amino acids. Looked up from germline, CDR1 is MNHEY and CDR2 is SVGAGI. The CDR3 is CASSYGGANQPQHF. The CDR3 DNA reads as TGTGCCAGCAGTTACGGGGGCGCAAATCAGCCCCAGCATTTT.

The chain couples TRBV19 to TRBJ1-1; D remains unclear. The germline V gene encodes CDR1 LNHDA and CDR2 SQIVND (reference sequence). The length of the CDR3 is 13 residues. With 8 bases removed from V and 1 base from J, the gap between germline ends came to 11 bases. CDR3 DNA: TGTGCCAGTGCTAAAACAGCGAACACTGAAGCTTTCTTT. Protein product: CASAKTANTEAFF.

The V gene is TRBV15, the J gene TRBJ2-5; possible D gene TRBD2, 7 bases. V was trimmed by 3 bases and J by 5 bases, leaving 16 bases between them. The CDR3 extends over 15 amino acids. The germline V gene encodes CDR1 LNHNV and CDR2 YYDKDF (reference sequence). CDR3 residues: CATSRGGAVGETQYF. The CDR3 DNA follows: TGTGCCACCAGCAGGGGGGGGGCGGTAGGGGAGACCCAGTACTTC.

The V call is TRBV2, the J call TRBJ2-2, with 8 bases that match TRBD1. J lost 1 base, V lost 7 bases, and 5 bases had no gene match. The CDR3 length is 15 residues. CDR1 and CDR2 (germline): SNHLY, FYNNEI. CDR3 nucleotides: TGTGCCAGCAACGGACAGGGAAGGAACACCGGGGAGCTGTTTTTT. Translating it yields CASNGQGRNTGELFF.

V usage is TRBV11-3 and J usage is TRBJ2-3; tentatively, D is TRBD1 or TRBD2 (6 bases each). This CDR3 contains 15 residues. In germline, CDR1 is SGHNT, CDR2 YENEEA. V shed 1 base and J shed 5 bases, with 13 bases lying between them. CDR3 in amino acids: CASSLVGGRGDTQYF. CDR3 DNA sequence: TGTGCCAGCAGCTTAGTGGGGGGCCGAGGAGATACGCAGTATTTT.

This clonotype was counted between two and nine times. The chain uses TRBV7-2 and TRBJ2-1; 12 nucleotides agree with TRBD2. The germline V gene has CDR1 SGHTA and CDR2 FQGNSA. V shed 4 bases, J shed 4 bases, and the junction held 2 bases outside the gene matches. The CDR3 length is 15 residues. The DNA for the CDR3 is TGTGCCAGCAGCTCGACTAGCGGGAGATACAATGAGCAGTTCTTC. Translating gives CASSSTSGRYNEQFF.

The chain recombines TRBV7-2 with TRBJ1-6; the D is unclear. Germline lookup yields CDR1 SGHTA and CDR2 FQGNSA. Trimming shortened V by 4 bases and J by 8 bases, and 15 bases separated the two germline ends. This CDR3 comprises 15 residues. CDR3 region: CASSSEGLSDSPLHF. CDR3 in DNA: TGTGCCAGCAGCTCCGAGGGCCTATCGGATTCACCCCTCCACTTT.

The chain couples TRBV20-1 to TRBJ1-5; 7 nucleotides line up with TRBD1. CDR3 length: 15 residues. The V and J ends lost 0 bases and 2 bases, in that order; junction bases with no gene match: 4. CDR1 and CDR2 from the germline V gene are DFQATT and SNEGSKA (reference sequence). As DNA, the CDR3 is TGCAGTGCTAGAGAGACAGGGACGGGCAATCAGCCCCAGCATTTT. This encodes CSARETGTGNQPQHF.

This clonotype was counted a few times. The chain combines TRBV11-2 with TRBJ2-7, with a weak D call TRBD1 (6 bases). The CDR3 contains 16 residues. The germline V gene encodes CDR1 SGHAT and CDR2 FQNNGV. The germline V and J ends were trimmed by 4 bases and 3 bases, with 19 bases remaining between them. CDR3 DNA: TGTGCCAGCAGCTCCCCCCCGGGACAAACTTACTACGAGCAGTACTTC. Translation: CASSSPPGQTYYEQYF.

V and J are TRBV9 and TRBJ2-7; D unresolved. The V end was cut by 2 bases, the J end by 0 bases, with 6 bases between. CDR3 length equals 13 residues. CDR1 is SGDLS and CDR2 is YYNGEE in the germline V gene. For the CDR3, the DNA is TGTGCCAGCAGCGTCGGGTTCTCCTACGAGCAGTACTTC. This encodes CASSVGFSYEQYF.

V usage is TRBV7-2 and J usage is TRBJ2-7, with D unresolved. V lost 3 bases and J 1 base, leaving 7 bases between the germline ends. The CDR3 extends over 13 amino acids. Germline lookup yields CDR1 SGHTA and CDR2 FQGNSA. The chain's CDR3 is CASSLIQSYEQYF. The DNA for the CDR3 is TGTGCCAGCAGCTTGATACAGTCCTACGAGCAGTACTTC.

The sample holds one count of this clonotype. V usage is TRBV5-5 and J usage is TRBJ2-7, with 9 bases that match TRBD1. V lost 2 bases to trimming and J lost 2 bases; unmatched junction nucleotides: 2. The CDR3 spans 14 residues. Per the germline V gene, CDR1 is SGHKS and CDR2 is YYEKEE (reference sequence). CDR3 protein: CASSFRDRAYEQYF. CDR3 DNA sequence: TGTGCCAGCAGCTTCCGGGACAGGGCCTACGAGCAGTACTTC.

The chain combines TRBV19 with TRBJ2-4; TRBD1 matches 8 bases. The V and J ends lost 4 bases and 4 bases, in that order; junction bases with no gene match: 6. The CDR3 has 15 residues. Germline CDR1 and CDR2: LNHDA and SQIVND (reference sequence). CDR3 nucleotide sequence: TGTGCCAGTAGTAGTGGAGGGACAGGAAAAAACATTCAGTACTTC. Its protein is CASSSGGTGKNIQYF.

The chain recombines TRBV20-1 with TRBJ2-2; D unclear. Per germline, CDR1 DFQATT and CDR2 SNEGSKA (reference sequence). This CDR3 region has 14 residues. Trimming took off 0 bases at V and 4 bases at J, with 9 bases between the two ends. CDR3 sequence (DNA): TGCAGTGCTAGAGAGTTGGAGATCACCGGGGAGCTGTTTTTT. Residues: CSARELEITGELFF.